Below, one T cell receptor (beta chain) is given with its context. This entry comes from a study of blood T cell repertoires in COVID-19. Recruitment covered roughly 24 US areas and drew participants whose ages spanned roughly 18 to 95 years. As handled by the study authors: The authors estimated nucleated cell counts from reference gene primer amplification. TCRdb's copy holds only in-frame clones and misses some; the assay was immunoSEQ multiplex PCR. V and J calls and clone size follow that table, whereas D and trimming were derived from the DNA. The table includes about 250,000 clones, over 80% detected once. The germline V and J ends were trimmed by 1 base and 3 bases, with 7 bases remaining between them. CDR3 length equals 14 residues. Germline CDR1 and CDR2: SGHTA and FQGNSA.

This receptor was obtained from a young woman who had recovered from COVID-19. The sequenced sample was PBMCs or T cells enriched from blood (not recorded which). The gene calls are TRBV7-2 and TRBJ1-3; D gene unclear. The chain's CDR3 is CASSLGADGNTIYF. CDR3 sequence (DNA): TGTGCCAGCAGCTTAGGTGCGGATGGAAACACCATATATTTT.